These T cell receptor beta chains were read from a single sample in a study of T cell responses to AZD1222 COVID-19 vaccine. Sequencing used immunoSEQ multiplex PCR; TCRdb keeps in-frame clones, though not all of them. Among some 150,000 clones, around four fifths were seen once, and the ten largest hold 3.5% to 5%. This sample comprised peripheral blood, obtained on day 0 of MenACWY control vaccination. The receptor set was obtained from an adult in good health. The CDR3 runs from the conserved cysteine through the conserved F or W. The order of the fields is clone size, J gene, V gene, D gene, CDR3 protein, CDR3 DNA. The D gene is left open where the match is weak. The listing skips clone size in some rows; elsewhere it reads once, few, many or a size class.

clone_size: .
j_call: TRBJ2-3
v_call: TRBV5-4
d_call: TRBD2
cdr3_aa: CASSYRLAGAAADTQYF
cdr3_nt: TGTGCCAGCAGCTACCGACTAGCGGGGGCCGCTGCCGATACGCAGTATTTT

clone_size: .
j_call: TRBJ2-4
v_call: TRBV19
d_call: .
cdr3_aa: CASSIGGALVAKNIQYF
cdr3_nt: TGTGCCAGTAGTATAGGGGGGGCGTTGGTCGCCAAAAACATTCAGTACTTC

clone_size: .
j_call: TRBJ2-5
v_call: TRBV5-6
d_call: TRBD1
cdr3_aa: CASSSTGEVETQYF
cdr3_nt: TGTGCCAGCAGCTCGACAGGGGAAGTGGAGACCCAGTACTTC

clone_size: .
j_call: TRBJ2-1
v_call: TRBV19
d_call: .
cdr3_aa: CASSIGWREQFF
cdr3_nt: TGTGCCAGTAGTATCGGGTGGCGGGAGCAGTTCTTC

clone_size: .
j_call: TRBJ2-3
v_call: TRBV7-3
d_call: TRBD1
cdr3_aa: CASSLGQGVVADTQYF
cdr3_nt: TGTGCCAGCAGCTTGGGACAGGGGGTTGTGGCGGATACGCAGTATTTT

clone_size: .
j_call: TRBJ1-3
v_call: TRBV4-1
d_call: .
cdr3_aa: CASSQWGRNTIYF
cdr3_nt: TGCGCCAGCAGCCAATGGGGGCGGAACACCATATATTTT

clone_size: .
j_call: TRBJ2-5
v_call: TRBV5-4
d_call: TRBD1
cdr3_aa: CASSPTRDRAETQYF
cdr3_nt: TGTGCCAGCAGCCCAACCCGGGACAGGGCCGAGACCCAGTACTTC

clone_size: .
j_call: TRBJ2-3
v_call: TRBV5-1
d_call: TRBD2
cdr3_aa: CASSSGLAVDTQYF
cdr3_nt: TGCGCCAGCAGCTCGGGACTAGCGGTTGATACGCAGTATTTT

clone_size: .
j_call: TRBJ2-2
v_call: TRBV28
d_call: TRBD2
cdr3_aa: CASSFALATTGELFF
cdr3_nt: TGTGCCAGCAGTTTTGCACTAGCGACCACCGGGGAGCTGTTTTTT

clone_size: .
j_call: TRBJ2-7
v_call: TRBV18
d_call: TRBD1
cdr3_aa: CASSPRQGAGYEQYF
cdr3_nt: TGTGCCAGCTCACCACGACAGGGGGCGGGCTACGAGCAGTACTTC

clone_size: .
j_call: TRBJ1-3
v_call: TRBV7-6
d_call: TRBD1
cdr3_aa: CASSSPGQGDTIYF
cdr3_nt: TGTGCCAGCAGCTCCCCGGGACAGGGGGACACCATATATTTT

clone_size: .
j_call: TRBJ1-2
v_call: TRBV2
d_call: .
cdr3_aa: CASSESRGPYGYTF
cdr3_nt: TGTGCCAGCAGTGAGTCCAGGGGACCTTATGGCTACACCTTC

clone_size: .
j_call: TRBJ1-1
v_call: TRBV19
d_call: .
cdr3_aa: CASSIVTEAFF
cdr3_nt: TGTGCCAGTAGTATCGTAACTGAAGCTTTCTTT

clone_size: .
j_call: TRBJ1-1
v_call: TRBV7-9
d_call: .
cdr3_aa: CASSGPSGALGTEAFF
cdr3_nt: TGTGCCAGCAGCGGCCCCTCGGGGGCACTCGGAACTGAAGCTTTCTTT

clone_size: .
j_call: TRBJ1-1
v_call: TRBV20-1
d_call: .
cdr3_aa: CSASWGTEAFF
cdr3_nt: TGCAGTGCTAGTTGGGGTACTGAAGCTTTCTTT

clone_size: .
j_call: TRBJ1-4
v_call: TRBV4-1
d_call: .
cdr3_aa: CASSHPSFNEKLFF
cdr3_nt: TGCGCCAGCAGCCACCCCTCCTTTAATGAAAAACTGTTTTTT

clone_size: .
j_call: TRBJ1-2
v_call: TRBV7-9
d_call: .
cdr3_aa: CASSFSGSRGNNYGYTF
cdr3_nt: TGTGCCAGCAGCTTCTCGGGATCTCGGGGGAATAACTATGGCTACACCTTC

clone_size: .
j_call: TRBJ2-1
v_call: TRBV7-3
d_call: .
cdr3_aa: CASSMTAYNEQFF
cdr3_nt: TGTGCCAGCAGCATGACAGCATACAATGAGCAGTTCTTC

clone_size: .
j_call: TRBJ1-3
v_call: TRBV9
d_call: .
cdr3_aa: CASSPTGTGGSGNTIYF
cdr3_nt: TGTGCCAGCAGCCCAACCGGGACTGGGGGTTCTGGAAACACCATATATTTT

clone_size: few
j_call: TRBJ1-2
v_call: TRBV6-1
d_call: .
cdr3_aa: CASSEALEGNYGYTF
cdr3_nt: TGTGCCAGCAGTGAAGCGCTTGAGGGGAACTATGGCTACACCTTC

clone_size: .
j_call: TRBJ2-3
v_call: TRBV7-8
d_call: .
cdr3_aa: CASSSGTGTDTQYF
cdr3_nt: TGTGCCAGCAGCTCTGGGACTGGCACAGATACGCAGTATTTT

clone_size: few
j_call: TRBJ1-2
v_call: TRBV19
d_call: .
cdr3_aa: CASSITARQGHGYTF
cdr3_nt: TGTGCCAGTAGTATCACCGCGCGGCAGGGGCACGGCTACACCTTC

clone_size: few
j_call: TRBJ1-5
v_call: TRBV2
d_call: TRBD1
cdr3_aa: CASSDDRAQPQHF
cdr3_nt: TGTGCCAGCAGCGACGACAGGGCTCAGCCCCAGCATTTT

clone_size: .
j_call: TRBJ2-1
v_call: TRBV5-1
d_call: .
cdr3_aa: CASSGLGSSSNYIF
cdr3_nt: TGCGCCAGCAGCGGGCTCGGCTCCTCGAGTAACTATATCTTC

clone_size: .
j_call: TRBJ1-3
v_call: TRBV12-5
d_call: .
cdr3_aa: CATRARGSGNTIYF
cdr3_nt: TGTGCCACCAGGGCGCGTGGCTCTGGAAACACCATATATTTT

clone_size: .
j_call: TRBJ2-3
v_call: TRBV7-9
d_call: .
cdr3_aa: CASSHTSSDTQYF
cdr3_nt: TGTGCCAGCAGCCATACTAGCTCAGATACGCAGTATTTT

clone_size: .
j_call: TRBJ1-2
v_call: TRBV5-1
d_call: TRBD1
cdr3_aa: CASSSDRGRFWGYTF
cdr3_nt: TGCGCCAGCAGCTCGGACAGGGGGCGATTTTGGGGCTACACCTTC

clone_size: .
j_call: TRBJ2-7
v_call: TRBV11-2
d_call: .
cdr3_aa: CASSQVASFSYEQYF
cdr3_nt: TGTGCCAGCAGCCAAGTGGCATCTTTCTCCTACGAGCAGTACTTC

clone_size: few
j_call: TRBJ1-1
v_call: TRBV5-1
d_call: .
cdr3_aa: CASSGRGGTEAFF
cdr3_nt: TGCGCCAGCAGCGGGAGGGGTGGCACTGAAGCTTTCTTT

clone_size: once
j_call: TRBJ2-1
v_call: TRBV28
d_call: TRBD1
cdr3_aa: CASSPTGTGMKNEQFF
cdr3_nt: TGTGCCAGCAGCCCTACCGGGACAGGGATGAAGAATGAGCAGTTCTTC

clone_size: .
j_call: TRBJ2-1
v_call: TRBV7-9
d_call: .
cdr3_aa: CASLGIANEQFF
cdr3_nt: TGTGCCAGCCTGGGGATCGCCAATGAGCAGTTCTTC

clone_size: many
j_call: TRBJ2-7
v_call: TRBV7-9
d_call: TRBD1
cdr3_aa: CASSLSRTTGNEQYF
cdr3_nt: TGTGCCAGCAGCTTAAGCCGAACGACAGGGAACGAGCAGTACTTC

clone_size: .
j_call: TRBJ2-5
v_call: TRBV2
d_call: TRBD2
cdr3_aa: CASSKRGGETQYF
cdr3_nt: TGTGCCAGCAGTAAGCGGGGGGGAGAGACCCAGTACTTC

clone_size: .
j_call: TRBJ1-2
v_call: TRBV4-1
d_call: .
cdr3_aa: CASSQAGLRLYGYTF
cdr3_nt: TGCGCCAGCAGCCAGGCAGGGCTCCGCCTATATGGCTACACCTTC

clone_size: .
j_call: TRBJ1-2
v_call: TRBV12-5
d_call: TRBD1
cdr3_aa: CASGLVLGTDGYTF
cdr3_nt: TGTGCTAGTGGTTTGGTATTAGGGACAGATGGCTACACCTTC

clone_size: .
j_call: TRBJ1-4
v_call: TRBV4-1
d_call: TRBD1
cdr3_aa: CASSQTGTGYNRNNEKLFF
cdr3_nt: TGCGCCAGCAGCCAGACCGGGACAGGGTATAACAGAAATAATGAAAAACTGTTTTTT

clone_size: once
j_call: TRBJ1-1
v_call: TRBV10-3
d_call: TRBD1
cdr3_aa: CAISDRTGGTEAFF
cdr3_nt: TGTGCCATCAGTGATAGGACAGGGGGCACTGAAGCTTTCTTT

clone_size: .
j_call: TRBJ2-2
v_call: TRBV9
d_call: .
cdr3_aa: CASSVHRGVNSGELFF
cdr3_nt: TGTGCCAGCAGCGTCCACCGCGGGGTTAATTCCGGGGAGCTGTTTTTT

clone_size: .
j_call: TRBJ1-2
v_call: TRBV5-4
d_call: .
cdr3_aa: CASSLDSLYGYTF
cdr3_nt: TGTGCCAGCAGCTTGGACAGCCTCTATGGCTACACCTTC

clone_size: .
j_call: TRBJ1-1
v_call: TRBV27
d_call: .
cdr3_aa: CASSLGGSNTEAFF
cdr3_nt: TGTGCCAGCAGTTTAGGGGGGTCGAACACTGAAGCTTTCTTT

clone_size: .
j_call: TRBJ2-7
v_call: TRBV6-4
d_call: .
cdr3_aa: CASSDSSYEQYF
cdr3_nt: TGTGCCAGCAGTGACAGCTCCTACGAGCAGTACTTC